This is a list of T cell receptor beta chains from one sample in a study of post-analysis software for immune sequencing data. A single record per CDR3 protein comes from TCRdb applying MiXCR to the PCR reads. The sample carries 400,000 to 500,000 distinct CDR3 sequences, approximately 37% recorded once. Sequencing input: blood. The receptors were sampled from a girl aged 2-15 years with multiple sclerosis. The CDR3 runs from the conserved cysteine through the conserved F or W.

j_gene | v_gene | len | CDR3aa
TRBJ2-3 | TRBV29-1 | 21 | CSVGPIPGDGTSGRAIVTQYF
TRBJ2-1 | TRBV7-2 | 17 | CASSLPGRGGSYNEQFF
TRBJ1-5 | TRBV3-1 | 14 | CASSHNRVTQPQHF
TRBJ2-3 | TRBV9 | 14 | CASSVEDRTDTQYF
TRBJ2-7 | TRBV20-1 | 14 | CSATRLEASYEQYF
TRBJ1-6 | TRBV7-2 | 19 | CASSPGRDRESFGKSPLHF
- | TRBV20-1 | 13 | CSARLFSSYEQYF
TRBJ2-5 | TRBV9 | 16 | CVSSVGLAGGGETQYF
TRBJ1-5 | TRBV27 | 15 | CASSFRWSKNQPQHF
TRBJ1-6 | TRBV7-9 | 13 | CASTGTGNSPLHF
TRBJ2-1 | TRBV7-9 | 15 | CASSEGLAADNEQFF
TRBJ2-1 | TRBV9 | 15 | CASSVVGSGVREQFF
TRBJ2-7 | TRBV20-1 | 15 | CSAWTSAEFSYEQYF
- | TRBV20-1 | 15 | CSATPYGDAAETQYF
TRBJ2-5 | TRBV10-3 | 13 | CAISESPGETQYF
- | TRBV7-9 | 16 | CASSPSPGLPAYEQYF
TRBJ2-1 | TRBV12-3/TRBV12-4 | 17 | CASSFLPGQLAYNEQFF